Shown below are 2 T cell receptor beta chains from a single sample sequenced in a study of shared clonotypes between healthy human individuals. Sequencing used immunoSEQ multiplex PCR; TCRdb keeps in-frame clones, though not all of them. There are 1,100,000 or so clones in the sample; around three quarters occur only once, and approximately 0.5% lies in the top ten. Specimen: memory CD4+ T cells from PBMCs. The subset was: CD45RA-negative fraction. Every receptor here comes from a man aged 18 to 29 in good health. Some clones in this sample may be carry-over from other donors' samples.

V gene TRBV7-3 combines with J gene TRBJ2-1, with D possibly matching TRBD2 (6 bases). Per the germline V gene, CDR1 is SGHTA and CDR2 is FQGTGA. V dropped 5 bases and J dropped 9 bases, with 20 bases sitting between them. CDR3 length: 15 residues. The CDR3 is CASSPQRGREAEQFF. The CDR3 coding sequence is TGTGCCAGCAGCCCACAAAGAGGGCGGGAAGCTGAGCAGTTCTTC.

The genes are TRBV19 and TRBJ1-5; TRBD1 aligns across 7 bases. Germline CDR1 LNHDA, CDR2 SQIVND (reference sequence). CDR3 size: 17 residues. With V trimmed by 5 bases and J by 0 bases, 10 bases remained unmatched. The CDR3 here is CASSSWTGSYSNQPQHF. Written as DNA, the CDR3 is TGTGCCAGTAGTTCTTGGACAGGCTCATATAGCAATCAGCCCCAGCATTTT.